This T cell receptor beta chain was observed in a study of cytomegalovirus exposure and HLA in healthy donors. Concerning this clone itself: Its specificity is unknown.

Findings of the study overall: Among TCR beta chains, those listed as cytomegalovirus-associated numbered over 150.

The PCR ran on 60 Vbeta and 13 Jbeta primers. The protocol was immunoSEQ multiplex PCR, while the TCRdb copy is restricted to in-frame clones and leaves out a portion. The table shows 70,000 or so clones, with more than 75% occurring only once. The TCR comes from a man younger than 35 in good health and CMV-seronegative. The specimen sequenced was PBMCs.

The CDR3 loop is CASSEGAAYEQYF. The CDR3 DNA reads as TGTGCCAGCAGCGAGGGGGCCGCCTACGAGCAGTACTTC. The genes are TRBV9 and TRBJ2-7; the match to TRBD1 covers 7 bases. CDR1 is SGDLS, CDR2 YYNGEE, per germline. The CDR3 is 13 amino acids. V was pared by 3 bases and J by 2 bases, with 2 bases of the junction left unmatched.